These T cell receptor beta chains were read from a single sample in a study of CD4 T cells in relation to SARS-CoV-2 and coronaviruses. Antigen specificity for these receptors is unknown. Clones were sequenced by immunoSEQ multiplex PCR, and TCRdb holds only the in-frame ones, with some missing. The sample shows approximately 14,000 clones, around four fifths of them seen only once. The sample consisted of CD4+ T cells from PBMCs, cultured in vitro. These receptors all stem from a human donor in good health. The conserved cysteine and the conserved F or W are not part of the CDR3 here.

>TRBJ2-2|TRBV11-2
ASSLRTGTTNTGELF
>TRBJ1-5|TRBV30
AWSKGSNQPQH
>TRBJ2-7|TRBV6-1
ASSEKEAGVSEQY
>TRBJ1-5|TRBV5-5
ASSAQGHQPQH
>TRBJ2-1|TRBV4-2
ASSQGGNEQF
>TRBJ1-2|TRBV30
AWRAGGVDGYT
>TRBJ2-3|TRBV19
ASSPDRTITDTQY
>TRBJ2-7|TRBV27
ASSPTADSYYEQY
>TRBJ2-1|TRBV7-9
ASSLEGASGTSYNEQF
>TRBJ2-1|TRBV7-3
ASRSGLSIYNEQF
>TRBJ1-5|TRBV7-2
ASSLGGYSNQPQH
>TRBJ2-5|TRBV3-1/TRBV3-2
ASSQIPGTGMETQY